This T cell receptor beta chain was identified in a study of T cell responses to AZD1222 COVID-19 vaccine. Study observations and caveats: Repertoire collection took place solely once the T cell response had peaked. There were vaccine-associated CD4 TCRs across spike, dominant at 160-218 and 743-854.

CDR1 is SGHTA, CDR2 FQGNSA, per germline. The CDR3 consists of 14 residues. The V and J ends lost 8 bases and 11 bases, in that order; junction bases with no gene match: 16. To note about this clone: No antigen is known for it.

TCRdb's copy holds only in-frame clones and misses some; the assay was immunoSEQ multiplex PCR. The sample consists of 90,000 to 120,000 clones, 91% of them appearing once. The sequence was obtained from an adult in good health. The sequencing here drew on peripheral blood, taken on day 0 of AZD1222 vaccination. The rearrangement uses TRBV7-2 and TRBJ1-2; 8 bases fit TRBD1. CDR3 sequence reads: CASYFSGRGQRYTF. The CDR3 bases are TGTGCCAGCTACTTTTCGGGCAGGGGGCAGAGGTACACCTTC.